This T cell receptor (beta chain) was found in a study of T cell responses to AZD1222 COVID-19 vaccine (dated by TCRdb to the early 2020s). The study in broad terms: TCR sequencing covered approximately 230 trial participants: about 210 given two doses of AZD1222 and 26 given two doses of MenACWY control vaccine. Trial participants were enrolled into age subgroups of 18-55, 56-69 and 70-plus years, which contained about 160, 30 and 59 TCR-sequenced participants, respectively.

General study outcomes and caveats: Reportedly, almost half of the unique spike-specific TCRs recognized epitopes lying outside the regions that are mutated in the B.1.351 and B.1.1.7 variants. The whole spike protein was spanned by vaccine-associated CD4 TCRs, and dominant responses were seen in regions 160-218 and 743-854. In the small 56-69-year group, the increase in depth fell short of significance, most likely because of low power. Most participants were white British and females outnumbered males, and the authors suggested that clonal diversity may have been underestimated. Because no day 14 peak-response samples were available, the repertoires could be characterized only after the peak T cell response. Conclusions about previously exposed vaccinees are limited, since just five to seven AZD1222 recipients were seropositive for SARS-CoV-2 at baseline. Spike-specific TCR breadth and depth rose significantly after two AZD1222 doses compared with day 0 and with MenACWY recipients.

The CDR3 regions of human TCRbeta chains were analyzed by immunosequencing. Processing in the source paper ran as follows. TCRs in the repertoires were matched against a reference library of SARS-CoV-2-specific TCRs that had been generated with the MIRA antigen-specificity platform. Breadth was defined as the fraction of unique TCRs that were SARS-CoV-2-associated. Depth was defined as the fraction of total T cells that were SARS-CoV-2-associated. Using the MIRA data, every spike-specific TCR was mapped to the spike region that the TCR reacted to and assigned to either a CD4 or a CD8 class. Log10-transformed breadth and depth values were compared by one-way ANOVA with Sidak's multiple comparisons tests. TCRdb holds this immuneACCESS table with in-frame rearrangements only. Some clones are missing; in checked studies, unresolved V genes explain under half, and the rest has no known cause. From that table come the V and J calls and clone size; the DNA was used to work out D and trimming. This sample gives over 150,000 clones in total; over 75% of them show up just once. More than 4% of the sample goes to the ten largest clones.

The germline V and J ends show losses of 0 bases and 2 bases respectively, and no gene match explains 5 bases of the junction. From the cysteine up to the phenylalanine, the CDR3 has a length of 16 residues. Only the CDR3 DNA stays, 48 bases, in frame from base 1. CDR1 and CDR2, per the germline V gene, are SGDLS and YYNGEE. This clone appeared once. The antigen it recognizes is unknown. No base qualities exist here, and no much larger clone lies one base off it. What this sample's time point label stands for: about 28 days (+/-7) after the second vaccine dose. AZD1222 recipients given second doses at about 4 weeks or at about 12 weeks were pooled, since spike-specific TCR depth and breadth were not found to differ between the two schedules. Vaccinee samples were obtained from the UK trials COV001 and COV002, which included a single-blind randomized controlled phase 2/3 trial of AZD1222 (ChAdOx1 nCoV-19) in healthy adults. Trial participant PBMC samples were collected at day 0 and day 28 after the second dose for TCRbeta chain sequencing.

Source: peripheral blood, taken 28 days after the second AZD1222 dose. The chain is made from TRBV9 and TRBJ1-3; TRBD1 matches 7 bases in the middle. The receptor was isolated from an adult who received the AZD1222 COVID-19 vaccine. The CDR3 reads CASSVVAGGTGNTIYF. The nucleotide sequence is given as TGTGCCAGCAGCGTAGTAGCAGGGGGTACTGGAAACACCATATATTTT.